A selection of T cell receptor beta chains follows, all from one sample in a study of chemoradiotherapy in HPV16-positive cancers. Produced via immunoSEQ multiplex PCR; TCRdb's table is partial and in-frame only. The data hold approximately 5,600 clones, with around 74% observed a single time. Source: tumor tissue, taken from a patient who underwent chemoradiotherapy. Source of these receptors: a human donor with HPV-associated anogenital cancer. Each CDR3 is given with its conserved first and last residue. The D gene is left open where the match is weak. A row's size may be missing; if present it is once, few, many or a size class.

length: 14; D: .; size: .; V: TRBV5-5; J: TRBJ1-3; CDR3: CASSLATAGNTIYF
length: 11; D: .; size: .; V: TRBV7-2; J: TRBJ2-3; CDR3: CASSYTDTQYF
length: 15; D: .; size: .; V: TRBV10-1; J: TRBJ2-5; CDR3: CASSEDPATGETQYF
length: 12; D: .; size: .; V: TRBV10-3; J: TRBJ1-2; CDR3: CAISVNPNGYTF
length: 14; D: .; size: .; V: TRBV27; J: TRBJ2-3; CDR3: CASKEPGTVDTQYF
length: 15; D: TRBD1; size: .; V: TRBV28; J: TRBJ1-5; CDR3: CASPDRLGGNQPQHF
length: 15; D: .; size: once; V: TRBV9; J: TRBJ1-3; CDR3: CASSVAGGAGNTIYF
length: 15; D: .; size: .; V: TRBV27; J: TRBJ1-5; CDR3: CASKASTESKQPQHF
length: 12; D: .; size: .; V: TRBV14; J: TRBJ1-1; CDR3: CASSVDRTEAFF
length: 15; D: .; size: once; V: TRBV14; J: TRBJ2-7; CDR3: CASSQGTSISYEQYF
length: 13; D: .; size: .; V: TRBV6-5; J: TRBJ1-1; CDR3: CASRQGLGTEAFF
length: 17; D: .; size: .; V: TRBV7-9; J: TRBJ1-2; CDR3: CASSLRAVRVAGYGYTF
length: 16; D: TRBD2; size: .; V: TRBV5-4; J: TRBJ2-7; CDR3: CASSQEFSGSVYEQYF
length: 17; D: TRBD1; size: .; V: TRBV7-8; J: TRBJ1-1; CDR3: CASSFPGQGGMNTEAFF
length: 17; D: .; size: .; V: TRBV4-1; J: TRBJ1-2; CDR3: CASSQDEAAGGTLGYTF
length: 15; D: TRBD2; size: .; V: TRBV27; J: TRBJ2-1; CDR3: CASSLRGSPYNEQFF
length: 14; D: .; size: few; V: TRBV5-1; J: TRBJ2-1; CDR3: CASSLWSEVNEQFF
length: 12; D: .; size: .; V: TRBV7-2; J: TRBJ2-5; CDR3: CASSPEMETQYF
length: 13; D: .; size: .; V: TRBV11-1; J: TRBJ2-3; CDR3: CASSLGHTDTQYF
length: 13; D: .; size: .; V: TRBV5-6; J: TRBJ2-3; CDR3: CASSLAGGNTQYF
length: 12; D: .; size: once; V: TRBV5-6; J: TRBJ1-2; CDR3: CASSNRGYGYTF
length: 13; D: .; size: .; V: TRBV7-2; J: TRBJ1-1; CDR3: CASSFTGNTEAFF
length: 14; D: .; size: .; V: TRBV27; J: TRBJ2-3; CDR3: CARAPGDSTDTQYF
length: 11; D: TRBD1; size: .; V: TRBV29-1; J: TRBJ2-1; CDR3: CSVSTGPVQFF
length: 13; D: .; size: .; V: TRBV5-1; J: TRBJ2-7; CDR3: CASSSSGAPEQYF
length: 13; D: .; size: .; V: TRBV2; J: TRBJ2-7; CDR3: CASSDLPATVQYF
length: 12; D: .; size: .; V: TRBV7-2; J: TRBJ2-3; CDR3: CASSFIGDTQYF
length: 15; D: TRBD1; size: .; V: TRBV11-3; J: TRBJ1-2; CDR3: CASSPGQAPNYGYTF
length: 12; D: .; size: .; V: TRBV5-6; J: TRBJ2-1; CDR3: CASSWGNNEQFF
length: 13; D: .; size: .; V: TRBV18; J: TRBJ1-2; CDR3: CASSPGPNYGYTF
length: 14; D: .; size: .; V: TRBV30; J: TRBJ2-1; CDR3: CACRGRITYNEQFF
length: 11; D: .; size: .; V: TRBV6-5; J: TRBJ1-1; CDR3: CASTDGFEAFF
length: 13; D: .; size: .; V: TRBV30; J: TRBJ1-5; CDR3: CAWSVQGGQPQHF
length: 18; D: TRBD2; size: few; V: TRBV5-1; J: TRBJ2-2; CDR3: CASSSYLLLAGDTGELFF
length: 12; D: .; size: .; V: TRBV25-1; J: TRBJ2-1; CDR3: CASNPGHTEQFF
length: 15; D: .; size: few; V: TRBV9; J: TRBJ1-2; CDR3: CASSALEARLYGYTF
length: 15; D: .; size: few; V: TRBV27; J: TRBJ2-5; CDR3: CASSFKRVSQETQYF
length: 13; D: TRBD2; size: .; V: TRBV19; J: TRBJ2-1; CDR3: CASSIASGNEQFF
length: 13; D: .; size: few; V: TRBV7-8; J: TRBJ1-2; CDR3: CASSSGQWNGYTF
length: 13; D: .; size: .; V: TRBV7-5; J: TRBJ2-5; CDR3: CVRSPRPQETQYF
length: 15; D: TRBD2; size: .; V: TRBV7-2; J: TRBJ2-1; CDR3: CASTTYLAGGNEQFF
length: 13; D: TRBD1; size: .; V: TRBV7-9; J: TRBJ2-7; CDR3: CASSPTGDYEQYF
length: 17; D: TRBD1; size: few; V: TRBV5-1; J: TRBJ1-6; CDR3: CASSATTGSSYNSPLHF
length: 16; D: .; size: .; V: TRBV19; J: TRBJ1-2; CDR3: CASSMSRLSLNYGYTF
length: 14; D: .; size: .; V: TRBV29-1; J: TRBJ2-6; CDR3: CSVGLGTGANVLTF
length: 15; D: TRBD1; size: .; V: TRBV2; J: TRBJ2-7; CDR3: CASSEGTGGLDQQYF
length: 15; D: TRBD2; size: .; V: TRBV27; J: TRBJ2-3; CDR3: CASSLRAGATDTQYF
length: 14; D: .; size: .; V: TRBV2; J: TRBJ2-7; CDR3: CASGIGARSSEQYF
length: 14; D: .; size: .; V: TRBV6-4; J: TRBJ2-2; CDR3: CASSEGWNTGELFF